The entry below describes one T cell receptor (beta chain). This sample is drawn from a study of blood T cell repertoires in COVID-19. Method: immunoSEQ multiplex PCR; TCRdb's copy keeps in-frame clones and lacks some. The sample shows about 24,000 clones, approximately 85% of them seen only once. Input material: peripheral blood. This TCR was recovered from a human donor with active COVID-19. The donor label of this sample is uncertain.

The DNA for the CDR3 is TGTGCCAGCAGCCAAGATGCGGAAAACACCATATATTTT. Protein product: CASSQDAENTIYF. The V gene is TRBV3-1 (or the pseudogene TRBV3-2), the J gene TRBJ1-3; no definite D call. Germline CDR1 and CDR2: LGHDT and YNNKEL (reference sequence). The CDR3 consists of 13 residues. V was shortened by 0 bases and J by 6 bases, with 6 bases between the two germline ends.